At least ten counts were recorded for the clone carrying this T cell receptor beta chain. The CDR3 extends over 15 amino acids. Trimming cost V 5 bases and J 0 bases, with 13 bases left between them. The germline V gene encodes CDR1 SEHNR and CDR2 FQNEAQ (reference sequence). The sample originates from a study of T cell repertoires in cytomegalovirus infection. About the study: Public TCR beta signatures provided an indication of both CMV infection and a matching HLA type.

A single record per CDR3 protein comes from TCRdb applying MiXCR to the reads. In the table there are under 150,000 distinct CDR3 sequences, approximately 9.2% of which are singletons. This chain links TRBV7-9 with TRBJ2-5; tentatively, D is TRBD1 (5 bases). Sequencing was performed on PBMCs. The origin of this receptor is a human donor in good health (CMV status not recorded). Some clones in this sample may be carry-over from other donors' samples. This chain's CDR3 is CASSALKGDQETQYF. DNA for the CDR3: TGTGCCAGCAGCGCCTTAAAAGGGGACCAAGAGACCCAGTACTTC.